This passage covers 20 T cell receptor beta chains from one sample sequenced in a study of T cell responses to AZD1222 COVID-19 vaccine. Data came from immunoSEQ multiplex PCR; TCRdb stores just in-frame clones and leaves some out. The profile shows 150,000 to 200,000 clones, approximately 88% of them singletons. The specimen comprised peripheral blood, sampled on day 0 of AZD1222 vaccination. The origin of the receptors is an adult in good health.

The chain recombines TRBV5-5 with TRBJ1-2; the D gene is possibly TRBD1 (5 bases). Germline CDR1 reads SGHKS; CDR2 reads YYEKEE (reference sequence). This CDR3 contains 14 residues. With 2 bases removed from V and 0 bases from J, the gap between germline ends came to 8 bases. The CDR3 bases are TGTGCCAGCAGCTTTTGGGGGGCTAACTATGGCTACACCTTC. Protein: CASSFWGANYGYTF.

The V and J genes are TRBV29-1 and TRBJ1-5, with 7 bases aligning to TRBD1. The CDR3 is 13 amino acids. Germline V gives CDR1 SQVTM, CDR2 ANQGSEA. Trimming at V came to 4 bases and at J to 2 bases, leaving 2 bases not matched to a gene. In DNA form, the CDR3 reads TGCAGCGTTGTCGGACAGGGCAATCAGCCCCAGCATTTT. Translating gives CSVVGQGNQPQHF.

Regarding this clone: Other DNA variants within this sample encode the same CDR3. The chain uses TRBV6-2 or TRBV6-3 and TRBJ2-7, with D perhaps TRBD1 (6 bases). CDR1 and CDR2 from the germline V gene are MNHEY and SVGEGT. The germline V and J ends were trimmed by 2 bases and 2 bases, with 7 bases remaining between them. CDR3 length: 13 amino acids. DNA of the CDR3: TGTGCCAGCAGTTACACAGGGACCTACGAGCAGTACTTC. This sequence encodes CASSYTGTYEQYF.

The CDR3 loop reads CASSPGTASSGANVLTF. CDR3 bases: TGTGCCAGCAGCCCCGGGACGGCGAGCTCTGGGGCCAACGTCCTGACTTTC. The chain combines TRBV5-5 with TRBJ2-6; D might be TRBD1 or TRBD2, each matching 5 bases. This CDR3 is 17 amino acids long. Trimming took 4 bases from V and 0 from J, leaving 14 bases between them. Germline CDR1 and CDR2: SGHKS and YYEKEE (reference sequence).

The genes are TRBV14 and TRBJ2-1, with D tentatively TRBD1 (5 bases). V lost 0 bases to trimming and J lost 5 bases, with 17 bases between them. The CDR3 consists of 17 residues. Germline V gene sequence: CDR1 SGHDN, CDR2 FVKESK. The CDR3 region is CASSQDGWAGPDNEQFF. Here the CDR3 DNA reads TGTGCCAGCAGCCAAGATGGATGGGCAGGGCCCGACAATGAGCAGTTCTTC.

This clone was detected once. The gene calls are TRBV3-1 (or the pseudogene TRBV3-2) and TRBJ2-2; D is perhaps TRBD2 (5 bases). Germline V lookup: CDR1 LGHDT, CDR2 YNNKEL (reference sequence). The CDR3 sequence is 16 residues long. V was clipped by 10 bases and J by 0 bases, with 18 bases between them. The CDR3 DNA follows: TGTGCCACTCATTCGAGCGGATCTTCGAACACCGGGGAGCTGTTTTTT. It specifies CATHSSGSSNTGELFF.

The chain employs TRBV10-1 and TRBJ1-5; D remains ambiguous. Germline V gene data show CDR1 as WNHNN and CDR2 as SYGVQD (reference sequence). The CDR3 is made up of 13 amino acids. V lost 1 base and J 2 bases, leaving 3 bases between the germline ends. The chain's CDR3 is CASSEYGNQPQHF. The DNA of the CDR3 is TGCGCCAGCAGTGAGTATGGCAATCAGCCCCAGCATTTT.

This sequence joins TRBV5-6 and TRBJ1-2, with 7 bases matching TRBD1. Germline V lookup: CDR1 SGHDT, CDR2 YYEEEE. Losses at the gene ends were 4 bases for V and 4 bases for J; bases not matched to a gene: 10. The CDR3 has 15 residues. The CDR3 DNA is TGTGCCAGCAGCAGGGGACAGCGGCCGTCCTATGGCTACACCTTC. Its translation: CASSRGQRPSYGYTF.

This CDR3 reads CASSVNTNYGYTF. As DNA, the CDR3 is TGCGCCAGCAGCGTGAATACTAACTATGGCTACACCTTC. This chain links TRBV5-1 with TRBJ1-2; the D is unclear. CDR1 is SGHRS, CDR2 YFSETQ, per germline. The CDR3 loop spans 13 amino acids. V lost 4 bases and J lost 0, with 7 bases in between.

The chain carries TRBV15 and TRBJ2-3, with a tentative D call TRBD1 (6 bases). This CDR3 comprises 15 residues. In germline, CDR1 is LNHNV, CDR2 YYDKDF (reference sequence). V shed 5 bases and J shed 4 bases, with 16 bases lying between them. CDR3 amino acids: CATSGGDRPADTQYF. CDR3 coding DNA: TGTGCCACCAGCGGGGGAGACAGGCCCGCAGATACGCAGTATTTT.

CDR3 bases: TGTGCCAGCAGTGAAGCAACAGGGGGCTACGAGCAGTACGTC. This encodes CASSEATGGYEQYV. The chain couples TRBV6-1 to TRBJ2-7; TRBD1 matches 8 bases. J gave up 3 bases and V 0 bases, and 1 base lay outside the gene matches. The CDR3 spans 14 residues. Germline values: CDR1 MNHNS, CDR2 SASEGT.

The gene calls are TRBV5-1 and TRBJ2-3, with 8 positions matching TRBD2. V gave up 9 bases and J gave up 3 bases; unmatched junction bases: 9. Per the germline V gene, CDR1 is SGHRS and CDR2 is YFSETQ. This CDR3 contains 14 residues. The CDR3 DNA reads as TGCGCCACCCGAGCCGGCGGGGGGACAGATACGCAGTATTTT. Translated, it gives CATRAGGGTDTQYF.

CDR3 sequence: CAWAGRNNEQFF. The CDR3 nucleotides are TGTGCCTGGGCCGGACGGAACAATGAGCAGTTCTTC. The chain joins TRBV30 to TRBJ2-1; D gene unclear. The CDR3 runs 12 residues. Germline V gives CDR1 GTSNPN, CDR2 SVGIG (reference sequence). V was clipped by 5 bases and J by 5 bases, with 10 bases between them.

J is TRBJ2-1 and V is TRBV6-5; no clear D gene. The CDR3 contains 14 residues. The germline V gene encodes CDR1 MNHEY and CDR2 SVGAGI. Trimming left V 0 bases short and J 2 bases short, with 5 bases between. In DNA, the CDR3 is TGTGCCAGCAGTTACTCGAGGCCCTACAATGAGCAGTTCTTC. Translated: CASSYSRPYNEQFF.

The rearrangement joins TRBV14 to TRBJ1-2; the D gene is possibly TRBD1 (5 bases). CDR3 length: 15 amino acids. CDR1 is SGHDN, CDR2 FVKESK, per germline. V lost 0 bases and J 4 bases, leaving 12 bases between the germline ends. The CDR3 loop reads CASSQDFGTSYGYTF. CDR3 nucleotide sequence: TGTGCCAGCAGCCAAGACTTTGGGACTTCCTATGGCTACACCTTC.

The chain joins TRBV7-8 to TRBJ1-1; D unclear. V lost 6 bases to trimming and J lost 4 bases, with 9 bases between them. The germline gives CDR1 SGHVS, CDR2 FQNEAQ. The CDR3 sequence is 12 residues long. Here the CDR3 reads CASRDSSTEAFF. DNA for the CDR3: TGTGCCAGCAGAGATTCGAGCACTGAAGCTTTCTTT. The whole variable domain, filled in from reference TRBV7-8 and TRBJ1-1, reads GAGVSQSPRYKVAKRGQDVALRCDPISGHVSLFWYQQALGQGPEFLTYFQNEAQLDKSGLPSDRFFAERPEGSVSTLKIQRTQQEDSAVYLCASRDSSTEAFFGQGTRLTVV.

DNA for the CDR3: TGTGCCAGCAGCGTAGAGGCGGGCTACGAGCAGTACTTC. Protein: CASSVEAGYEQYF. The chain couples TRBV9 to TRBJ2-7; D might be TRBD2 (5 bases). The CDR3 has 13 amino acids. V dropped 0 bases and J dropped 3 bases, with 7 bases sitting between them. Germline loops: CDR1 SGDLS, CDR2 YYNGEE.

The chain employs TRBV23-1 and TRBJ1-6; 7 nucleotides match TRBD1. TRBV23-1 is an open reading frame, and its role is uncertain. The V segment lost 6 bases and the J segment 10 bases; nucleotides outside the gene matches: 15. The CDR3 covers 16 residues. CDR3 coding DNA: TGCGCCAGCAGCGAACGAAAACAGGGGAGGGGATCACCCCTCCACTTT. This codes for CASSERKQGRGSPLHF.

The rearrangement links TRBV19 to TRBJ1-5; D gene unclear. The CDR3 runs to 13 residues. CDR1 is LNHDA, CDR2 SQIVND, per germline (reference sequence). The V end was cut by 9 bases, the J end by 5 bases, with 14 bases between. The CDR3, as DNA: TGTGCCAGCCGGGTTGTGGGCGATCAGCCCCAGCATTTT. As protein: CASRVVGDQPQHF.

V and J are TRBV5-1 and TRBJ2-1, with D perhaps TRBD2 (6 bases). The germline gives CDR1 SGHRS, CDR2 YFSETQ. This CDR3 contains 13 residues. Trimming left V 2 bases short and J 5 bases short, with 8 bases between. The CDR3: CASSFGGNNEQFF. DNA of the CDR3: TGCGCCAGCAGCTTTGGAGGGAACAATGAGCAGTTCTTC.